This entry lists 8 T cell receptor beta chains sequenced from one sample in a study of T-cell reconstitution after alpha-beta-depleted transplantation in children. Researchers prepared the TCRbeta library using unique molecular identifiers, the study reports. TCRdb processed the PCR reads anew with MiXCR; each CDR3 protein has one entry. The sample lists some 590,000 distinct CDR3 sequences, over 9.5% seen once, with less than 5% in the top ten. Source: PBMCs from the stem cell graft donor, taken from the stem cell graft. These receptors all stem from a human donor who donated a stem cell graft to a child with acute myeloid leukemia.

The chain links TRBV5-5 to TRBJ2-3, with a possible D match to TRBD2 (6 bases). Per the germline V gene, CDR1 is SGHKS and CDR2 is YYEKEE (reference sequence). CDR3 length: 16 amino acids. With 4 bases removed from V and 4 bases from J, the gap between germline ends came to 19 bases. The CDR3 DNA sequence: TGTGCCAGCAGCCCGACGAGTTCGGGGGTGCCAGATACGCAGTATTTT. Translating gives CASSPTSSGVPDTQYF. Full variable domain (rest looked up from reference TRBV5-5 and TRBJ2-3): DAGVTQSPTHLIKTRGQQVTLRCSPISGHKSVSWYQQVLGQGPQFIFQYYEKEERGRGNFPDRFSARQFPNYSSELNVNALLLGDSALYLCASSPTSSGVPDTQYFGPGTRLTVL.

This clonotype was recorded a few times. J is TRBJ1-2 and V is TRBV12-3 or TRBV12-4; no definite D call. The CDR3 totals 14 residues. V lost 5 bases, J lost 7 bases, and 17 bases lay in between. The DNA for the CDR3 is TGTGCCAGCAGTCTCAAGTTAAGGGTCGGTGGCTACACCTTC. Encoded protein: CASSLKLRVGGYTF.

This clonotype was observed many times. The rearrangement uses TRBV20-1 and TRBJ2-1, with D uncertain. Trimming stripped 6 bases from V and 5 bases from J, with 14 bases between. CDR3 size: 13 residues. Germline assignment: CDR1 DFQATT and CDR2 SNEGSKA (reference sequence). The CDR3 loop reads CSARNSQDNEQFF. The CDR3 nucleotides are TGCAGTGCAAGAAATAGCCAAGACAATGAGCAGTTCTTC.

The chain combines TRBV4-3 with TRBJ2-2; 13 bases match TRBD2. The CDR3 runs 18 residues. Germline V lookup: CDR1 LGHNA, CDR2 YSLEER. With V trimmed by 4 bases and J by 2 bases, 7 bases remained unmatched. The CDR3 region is CASSRSLAGGTNTGELFF. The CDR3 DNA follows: TGCGCCAGCAGCCGCTCACTAGCGGGAGGGACTAACACCGGGGAGCTGTTTTTT.

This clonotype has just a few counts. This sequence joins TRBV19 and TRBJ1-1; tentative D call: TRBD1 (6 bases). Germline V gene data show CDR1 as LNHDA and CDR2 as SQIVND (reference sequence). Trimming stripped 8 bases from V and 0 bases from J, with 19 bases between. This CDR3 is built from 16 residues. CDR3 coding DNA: TGTGCCAGTGCAAAGGGGGACCGGGATTTGAACACTGAAGCTTTCTTT. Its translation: CASAKGDRDLNTEAFF.

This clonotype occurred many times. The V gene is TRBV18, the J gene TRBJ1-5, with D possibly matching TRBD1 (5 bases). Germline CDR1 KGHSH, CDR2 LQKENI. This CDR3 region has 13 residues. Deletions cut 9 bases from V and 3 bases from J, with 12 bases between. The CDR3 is CASRRQNNQPQHF. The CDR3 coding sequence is TGTGCCAGTCGAAGACAGAACAATCAGCCCCAGCATTTT.

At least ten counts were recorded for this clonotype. In DNA, the CDR3 is TGCAGTGCCACAGGATTAGGCTACGAGCAGTACTTC. Its translation: CSATGLGYEQYF. The chain links TRBV20-1 to TRBJ2-7; D is possibly TRBD1 (5 bases). The germline gives CDR1 DFQATT, CDR2 SNEGSKA (reference sequence). V lost 6 bases and J lost 3, with 12 bases in between. This CDR3 spans 12 amino acids.

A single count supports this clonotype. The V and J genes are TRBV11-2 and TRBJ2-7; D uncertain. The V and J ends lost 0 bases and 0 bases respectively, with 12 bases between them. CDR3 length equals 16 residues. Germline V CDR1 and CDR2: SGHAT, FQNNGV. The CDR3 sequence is CASSLDLQVSSYEQYF. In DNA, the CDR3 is TGTGCCAGCAGCTTAGATCTTCAGGTGAGCTCCTACGAGCAGTACTTC.